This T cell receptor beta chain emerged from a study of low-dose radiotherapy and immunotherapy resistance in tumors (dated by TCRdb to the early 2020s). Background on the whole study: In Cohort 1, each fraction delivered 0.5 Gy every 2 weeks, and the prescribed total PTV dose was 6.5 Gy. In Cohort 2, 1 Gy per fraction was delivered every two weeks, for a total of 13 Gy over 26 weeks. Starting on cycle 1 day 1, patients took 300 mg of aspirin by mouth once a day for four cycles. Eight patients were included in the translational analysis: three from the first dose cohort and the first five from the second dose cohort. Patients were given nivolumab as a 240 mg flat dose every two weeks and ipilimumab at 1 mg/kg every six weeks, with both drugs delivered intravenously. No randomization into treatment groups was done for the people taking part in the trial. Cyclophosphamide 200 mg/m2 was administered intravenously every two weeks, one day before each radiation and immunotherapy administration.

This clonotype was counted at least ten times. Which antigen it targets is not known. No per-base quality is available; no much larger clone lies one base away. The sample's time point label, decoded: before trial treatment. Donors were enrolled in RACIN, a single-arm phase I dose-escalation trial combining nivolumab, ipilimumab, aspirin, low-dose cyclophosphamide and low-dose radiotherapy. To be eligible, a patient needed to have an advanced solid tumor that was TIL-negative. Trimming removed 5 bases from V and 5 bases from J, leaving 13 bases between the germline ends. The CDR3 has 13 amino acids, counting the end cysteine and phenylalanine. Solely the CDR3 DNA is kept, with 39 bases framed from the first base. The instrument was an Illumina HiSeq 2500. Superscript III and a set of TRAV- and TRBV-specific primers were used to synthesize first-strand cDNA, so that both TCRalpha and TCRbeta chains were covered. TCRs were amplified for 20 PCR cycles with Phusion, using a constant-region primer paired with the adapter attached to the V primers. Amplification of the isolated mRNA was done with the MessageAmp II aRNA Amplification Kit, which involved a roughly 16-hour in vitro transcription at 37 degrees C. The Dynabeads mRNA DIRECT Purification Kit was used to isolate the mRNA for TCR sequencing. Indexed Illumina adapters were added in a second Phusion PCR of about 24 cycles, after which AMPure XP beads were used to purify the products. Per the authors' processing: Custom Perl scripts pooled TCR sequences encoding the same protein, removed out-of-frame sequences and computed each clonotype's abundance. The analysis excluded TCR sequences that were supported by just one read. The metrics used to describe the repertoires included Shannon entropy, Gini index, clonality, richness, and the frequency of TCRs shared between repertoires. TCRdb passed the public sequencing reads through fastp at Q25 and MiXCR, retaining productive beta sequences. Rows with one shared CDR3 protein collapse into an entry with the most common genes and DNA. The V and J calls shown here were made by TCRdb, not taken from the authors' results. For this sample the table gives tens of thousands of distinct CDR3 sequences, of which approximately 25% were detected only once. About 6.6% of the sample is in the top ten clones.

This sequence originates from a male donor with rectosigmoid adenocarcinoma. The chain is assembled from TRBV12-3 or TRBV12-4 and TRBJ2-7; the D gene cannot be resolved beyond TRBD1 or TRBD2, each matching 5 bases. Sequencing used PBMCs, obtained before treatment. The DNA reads TGTGCCAGCAGTACGGTCGGGGCAGACGAGCAGTACTTC. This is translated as CASSTVGADEQYF.